These 27 T cell receptor beta chains were sequenced from one sample in a study of blood T cell repertoires in COVID-19 (dated by TCRdb to the early 2020s). Receptor amplification or capture employed the immunoSEQ multiplex PCR assay. TCRdb took this table from immuneACCESS and kept in-frame rearrangements with V and J called. Such tables lack part of the clones; where checked against another copy, unresolved V genes explain under half of the gap, and the rest is unexplained. The sample records more than 350,000 clones, about 88% of which are singletons. The ten largest clones represent roughly 1.4% of the sample. Sequencing used PBMCs or T cells enriched from blood (not recorded which). The receptors were sampled from a woman in her late teens or twenties who had been exposed to COVID-19.

The V gene is TRBV7-9, the J gene TRBJ2-1, with 7 bases identical to TRBD1. The CDR3 contains 17 residues. Germline assignment: CDR1 SEHNR and CDR2 FQNEAQ (reference sequence). V shed 2 bases and J 4 bases; nucleotides not matched to a gene: 11. CDR3 sequence: CASSLPRRDSLYNEQFF. The CDR3 DNA reads TGTGCCAGCAGCTTACCCAGACGGGACAGCTTATACAATGAGCAGTTCTTC. Drawing the rest from reference TRBV7-9 and TRBJ2-1, the complete variable domain is DTGVSQNPRHKITKRGQNVTFRCDPISEHNRLYWYRQTLGQGPEFLTYFQNEAQLEKSRLLSDRFSAERPKGSFSTLEIQRTEQGDSAMYLCASSLPRRDSLYNEQFFGPGTRLTVL.

The chain uses TRBV18 and TRBJ1-4; a weak D match, TRBD1 (6 bases). CDR1 is KGHSH, CDR2 LQKENI, per germline. V gave up 2 bases and J gave up 7 bases, with 11 bases separating them. The CDR3 consists of 14 residues. The CDR3 nucleotides read TGTGCCAGCTCACCAGGACAGAACTTTGAAAAACTGTTTTTT. Residues: CASSPGQNFEKLFF.

V and J are TRBV7-6 and TRBJ2-3; TRBD2 agrees at 10 bases. The CDR3 sequence is 15 residues long. In germline, CDR1 is SGHVS, CDR2 FNYEAQ. Losses at the gene ends were 5 bases for V and 2 bases for J; bases not matched to a gene: 4. The CDR3 nucleotides are TGTGCCAGCAGCCCTAGCGGGGGCTACACAGATACGCAGTATTTT. Translated, it gives CASSPSGGYTDTQYF.

The V and J genes are TRBV5-6 and TRBJ2-5; 10 bases agree with TRBD2. The germline V gene encodes CDR1 SGHDT and CDR2 YYEEEE. The ends lost 3 bases at V and 4 bases at J; junction bases unmatched: 6. This CDR3 contains 15 residues. As DNA, the CDR3 is TGTGCCAGCAGCTCCTGGACTAGCGGTGGAGAGACCCAGTACTTC. Residues: CASSSWTSGGETQYF.

The chain combines TRBV28 with TRBJ2-7; 8 bases line up with TRBD2. There are 14 residues in the CDR3. Per the germline V gene, CDR1 is MDHEN and CDR2 is SYDVKM. Trimming at V came to 2 bases and at J to 3 bases, leaving 3 bases not matched to a gene. CDR3: CASSLSGRSYEQYF. CDR3 sequence (DNA): TGTGCCAGCAGTTTAAGCGGGAGAAGCTACGAGCAGTACTTC.

This clone came up once. The chain joins TRBV10-2 to TRBJ2-1, with 8 nucleotides matching TRBD2. Germline V CDR1 and CDR2: WSHSY, SAAADI. Germline trimming cut 3 bases from V and 10 bases from J; bases unmatched to any gene: 20. This CDR3 contains 18 residues. CDR3 in amino acids: CASSDVGVSSPGGTEQFF. The CDR3 DNA follows: TGCGCCAGCAGTGATGTTGGGGTGTCGAGCCCGGGAGGGACCGAGCAGTTCTTC.

The chain combines TRBV28 with TRBJ1-1; TRBD1 aligns across 10 bases. In germline, CDR1 is MDHEN, CDR2 SYDVKM. This CDR3 has 14 amino acids. The junction had 6 bases not matched to a gene; V was cut back by 6 bases and J by 5 bases. CDR3 in amino acids: CASSPDRGRTEAFF. The DNA for the CDR3 is TGTGCCAGCAGCCCAGACAGGGGGCGGACTGAAGCTTTCTTT.

The J gene is TRBJ2-7, the V gene TRBV28; 8 nucleotides align to TRBD2. Germline trimming cut 6 bases from V and 3 bases from J; bases unmatched to any gene: 7. The CDR3 contains 14 residues. Germline values: CDR1 MDHEN, CDR2 SYDVKM. The CDR3 reads CASSPSGGLYEQYF. CDR3 nucleotide sequence: TGTGCCAGCAGCCCGAGCGGGGGCCTCTACGAGCAGTACTTC.

V is TRBV5-4 and J is TRBJ2-1; 8 positions agree with TRBD2. There are 16 residues in the CDR3. Germline CDR1 reads SGHNT; CDR2 reads YYREEE (reference sequence). Unmatched junction bases numbered 14, after V lost 4 bases and J lost 8 bases. The CDR3 nucleotides are TGTGCCAGCAGCCCGGTGGGGGTAGCGGGACGGGATGAGCAGTTCTTC. This codes for CASSPVGVAGRDEQFF.

The J gene is TRBJ1-5, the V gene TRBV4-2; D perhaps matches TRBD1 (6 bases). The V end lost 0 bases, the J end lost 1 base, and 16 bases lay between the germline ends. The V gene's germline CDR1 is LGHNA and CDR2 YNFKEQ. The CDR3 extends over 18 amino acids. DNA for the CDR3: TGTGCCAGCAGCCAAGAATACTTCGGGACACCGAGCAATCAGCCCCAGCATTTT. Its protein product is CASSQEYFGTPSNQPQHF.

V gene TRBV27 combines with J gene TRBJ1-4; possibly TRBD1 for D (6 bases). Trimming took 4 bases from V and 4 from J, leaving 13 bases between them. CDR1 is MNHEY, CDR2 SMNVEV, per germline (reference sequence). The CDR3 covers 15 residues. The CDR3 protein is CASSSNRELNEKLFF. In DNA form, the CDR3 reads TGTGCCAGCAGTTCCAACAGGGAACTTAATGAAAAACTGTTTTTT.

J is TRBJ2-7 and V is TRBV29-1; the D gene is possibly TRBD1 (6 bases). The CDR3 is 14 amino acids. Germline CDR1 and CDR2: SQVTM and ANQGSEA. The germline V and J ends were trimmed by 4 bases and 0 bases, with 13 bases remaining between them. This CDR3 reads CSVGSGAPSYEQYF. CDR3 DNA: TGCAGCGTTGGGTCAGGGGCCCCCTCCTACGAGCAGTACTTC.

In this sample, this clone turned up a few times. The chain has TRBV29-1 and TRBJ2-7; TRBD2 might be the D (5 bases). Germline assignment: CDR1 SQVTM and CDR2 ANQGSEA. This CDR3 has 13 residues. Trimming shortened V by 2 bases and J by 6 bases, and 14 bases separated the two germline ends. The CDR3 is CSVENHGGLEQYF. CDR3 DNA sequence: TGCAGCGTTGAAAACCACGGAGGACTCGAGCAGTACTTC.

This clone came up once. The CDR3 bases are TGTGCCTGGCAAATAGGGGGTACTGAAGCTTTCTTT. This translates into CAWQIGGTEAFF. This chain joins TRBV30 and TRBJ1-1; possibly TRBD1 for D (6 bases). Trimming pared 5 bases from V and 5 bases from J, leaving 12 bases between. This CDR3 has 12 residues. Germline values: CDR1 GTSNPN, CDR2 SVGIG (reference sequence).

The chain uses TRBV4-1 and TRBJ2-5, with no clear D. This CDR3 has 14 residues. Germline CDR1 reads MGHRA; CDR2 reads YSYEKL. V shed 4 bases and J shed 5 bases, with 14 bases lying between them. CDR3: CASSPKSDSETQYF. The CDR3 bases are TGCGCCAGCAGCCCCAAATCAGATTCCGAGACCCAGTACTTC.

V gene TRBV18 combines with J gene TRBJ1-5; D is possibly TRBD1 (6 bases). Trimming shortened V by 0 bases and J by 3 bases, and 12 bases separated the two germline ends. In germline, CDR1 is KGHSH, CDR2 LQKENI. This CDR3 contains 16 residues. The CDR3 DNA reads as TGTGCCAGCTCACCACCTACCACAGGGTCCAATCAGCCCCAGCATTTT. Translated, it gives CASSPPTTGSNQPQHF. Filled out from reference TRBV18 and TRBJ1-5, the complete variable domain reads NAGVMQNPRHLVRRRGQEARLRCSPMKGHSHVYWYRQLPEEGLKFMVYLQKENIIDESGMPKERFSAEFPKEGPSILRIQQVVRGDSAAYFCASSPPTTGSNQPQHFGDGTRLSIL.

This clone has only one observation. The rearrangement joins TRBV6-1 to TRBJ1-6, with 11 bases lining up with TRBD1. CDR1 MNHNS and CDR2 SASEGT come from the germline V gene. This CDR3 spans 14 amino acids. Germline trimming cut 5 bases from V and 10 bases from J; bases unmatched to any gene: 4. CDR3 DNA: TGTGCCAGCAGTCCGGACAGGGGGCGGTCACCCCTCCACTTT. It is translated as CASSPDRGRSPLHF.

This clone was seen once. The J gene is TRBJ2-5, the V gene TRBV2; D perhaps matches TRBD1 (6 bases). V lost 8 bases and J 0 bases, leaving 13 bases between the germline ends. Germline V gene sequence: CDR1 SNHLY, CDR2 FYNNEI. This CDR3 is 14 amino acids long. The CDR3 region is CASEVTGYQETQYF. The CDR3 DNA reads as TGTGCCAGCGAAGTAACAGGGTACCAAGAGACCCAGTACTTC.

The chain joins TRBV4-1 to TRBJ2-7; 8 positions agree with TRBD1. The junction had 5 bases not matched to a gene; V was cut back by 4 bases and J by 3 bases. The CDR3 has 14 amino acids. CDR1 is MGHRA and CDR2 is YSYEKL in the germline V gene. The CDR3 nucleotides read TGCGCCAGCAGCCCGATACAGGGGGGCTACGAGCAGTACTTC. It is translated as CASSPIQGGYEQYF.

This clone was seen a few times. V is TRBV27 and J is TRBJ1-5, with 9 bases aligning to TRBD1. The germline V gene encodes CDR1 MNHEY and CDR2 SMNVEV (reference sequence). Trimming removed 5 bases from V and 6 bases from J; junction bases left unmatched: 5. CDR3 length: 14 residues. For the CDR3, the DNA is TGTGCCAGCAGTAAACAGGGGGCAGTTCAGCCCCAGCATTTT. It codes for CASSKQGAVQPQHF.

The rearrangement joins TRBV10-1 to TRBJ1-5; D not resolved. V lost 9 bases and J 2 bases, leaving 23 bases between the germline ends. Germline V gives CDR1 WNHNN, CDR2 SYGVQD (reference sequence). The CDR3 totals 17 residues. The CDR3 here is CAREKEGIWGGNQPQHF. Written as DNA, the CDR3 is TGCGCCAGAGAAAAGGAAGGAATTTGGGGAGGCAATCAGCCCCAGCATTTT.

The genes are TRBV25-1 and TRBJ2-3, with 7 bases aligning to TRBD1. The CDR3 extends over 16 amino acids. Losses at the gene ends were 5 bases for V and 1 base for J; bases not matched to a gene: 9. CDR1 and CDR2 (germline): MGHDK, SYGVNS. CDR3 loop: CASSQLGQIGTDTQYF. CDR3 DNA sequence: TGTGCCAGCAGTCAACTGGGACAGATAGGCACAGATACGCAGTATTTT. The variable domain in full, completed from reference TRBV25-1 and TRBJ2-3, reads EADIYQTPRYLVIGTGKKITLECSQTMGHDKMYWYQQDPGMELHLIHYSYGVNSTEKGDLSSESTVSRIRTEHFPLTLESARPSHTSQYLCASSQLGQIGTDTQYFGPGTRLTVL.

V gene TRBV4-1 combines with J gene TRBJ2-7, with TRBD1 as a possible D gene (6 bases). The CDR3 length is 15 residues. In germline, CDR1 is MGHRA, CDR2 YSYEKL. The V gene lost 3 bases and the J gene lost 6 bases, with 18 bases spanning the gap. The CDR3, as DNA: TGCGCCAGCAGCCAGTGGGCAGGGGCGTCGGTCGAGCAGTACTTC. The encoded protein is CASSQWAGASVEQYF.

This chain links TRBV30 with TRBJ2-1, with D perhaps TRBD2 (7 bases). Trimming removed 1 base from V and 7 bases from J, with 17 bases in between. The CDR3 is 15 amino acids. Germline loops: CDR1 GTSNPN, CDR2 SVGIG (reference sequence). CDR3 in DNA: TGTGCCTGGAGTGCCCTGGCGGGGGCCTTAAATGAGCAGTTCTTC. It yields the protein CAWSALAGALNEQFF.

The genes are TRBV5-4 and TRBJ2-3; 8 bases agree with TRBD2. The CDR3 spans 16 residues. Trimming removed 2 bases from V and 0 bases from J; junction bases left unmatched: 5. The germline CDR1 and CDR2 sequences are SGHNT and YYREEE (reference sequence). In nucleotides, the CDR3 is TGTGCCAGCAGCTTCGTAGCGGGGCCGAGCACAGATACGCAGTATTTT. It yields the protein CASSFVAGPSTDTQYF.

The rearrangement uses TRBV5-1 and TRBJ1-3; the D gene is possibly TRBD1 (5 bases). In germline, CDR1 is SGHRS, CDR2 YFSETQ. Trimming took off 0 bases at V and 2 bases at J, with 9 bases between the two ends. The CDR3 contains 15 residues. The CDR3 loop is CASSLDAGTGNTIYF. In nucleotides, the CDR3 is TGCGCCAGCAGCTTGGATGCAGGGACTGGAAACACCATATATTTT.

The chain recombines TRBV28 with TRBJ1-2; 10 positions agree with TRBD1. The CDR3 consists of 14 residues. The V segment lost 6 bases and the J segment 7 bases; nucleotides outside the gene matches: 8. The V gene's germline CDR1 is MDHEN and CDR2 SYDVKM. The DNA of the CDR3 is TGTGCCAGCAGACGGGGACAGGGGTATGTTGGCTACACCTTC. It specifies CASRRGQGYVGYTF.